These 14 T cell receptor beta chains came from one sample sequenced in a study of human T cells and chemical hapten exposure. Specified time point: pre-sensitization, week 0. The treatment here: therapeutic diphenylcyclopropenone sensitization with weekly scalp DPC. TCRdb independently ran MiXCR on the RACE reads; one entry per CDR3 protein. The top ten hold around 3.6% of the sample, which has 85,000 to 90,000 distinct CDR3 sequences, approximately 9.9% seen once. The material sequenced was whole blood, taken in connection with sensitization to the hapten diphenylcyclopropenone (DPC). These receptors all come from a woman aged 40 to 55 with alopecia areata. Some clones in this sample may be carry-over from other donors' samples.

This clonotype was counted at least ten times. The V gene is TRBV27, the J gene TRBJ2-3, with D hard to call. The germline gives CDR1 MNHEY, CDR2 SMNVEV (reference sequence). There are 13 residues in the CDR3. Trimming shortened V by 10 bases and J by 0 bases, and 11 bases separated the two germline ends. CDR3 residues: CAKEGLSTDTQYF. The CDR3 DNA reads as TGTGCCAAAGAAGGCCTTAGCACAGATACGCAGTATTTT.

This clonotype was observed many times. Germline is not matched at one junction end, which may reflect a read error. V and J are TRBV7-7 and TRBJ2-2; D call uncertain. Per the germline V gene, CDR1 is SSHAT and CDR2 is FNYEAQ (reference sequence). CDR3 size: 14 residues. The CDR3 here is CASSLRPDTGELFF. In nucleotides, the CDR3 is TGTGCTAGCAGTCTTCGACCTGACACCGGGGAGCTGTTTTTT.

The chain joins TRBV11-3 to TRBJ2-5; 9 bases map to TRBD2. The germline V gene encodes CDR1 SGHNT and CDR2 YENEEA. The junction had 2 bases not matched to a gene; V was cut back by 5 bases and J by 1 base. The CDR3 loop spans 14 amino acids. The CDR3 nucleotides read TGTGCCAGCAGCCGAGCGGGGGGCCAAGAGACCCAGTACTTC. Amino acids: CASSRAGGQETQYF.

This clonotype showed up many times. The CDR3, as DNA: TGTGCCAGCAGCCAAGTCGGGACTGGAGACTCCGATACGCAGTATTTT. Its translation: CASSQVGTGDSDTQYF. V and J are TRBV14 and TRBJ2-3; possibly TRBD2 for D (6 bases). CDR1 is SGHDN and CDR2 is FVKESK in the germline V gene. CDR3 length: 16 residues. The ends were cut back, 1 base at V and 6 bases at J, with 17 bases in the middle.

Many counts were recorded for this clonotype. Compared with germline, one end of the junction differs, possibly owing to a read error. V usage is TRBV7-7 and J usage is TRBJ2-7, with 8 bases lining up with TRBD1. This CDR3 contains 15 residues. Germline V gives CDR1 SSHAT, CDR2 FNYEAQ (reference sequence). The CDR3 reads CASSTGTGNSYEQYF. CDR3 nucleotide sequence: TGTGCTAGCAGCACCGGGACAGGAAACTCCTACGAGCAGTACTTC.

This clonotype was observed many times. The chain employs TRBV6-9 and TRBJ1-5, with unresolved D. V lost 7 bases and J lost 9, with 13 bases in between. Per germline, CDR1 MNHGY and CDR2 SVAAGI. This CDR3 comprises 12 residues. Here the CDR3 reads CASTRLVPPQHF. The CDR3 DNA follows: TGTGCCAGCACCAGACTCGTTCCGCCCCAGCATTTT.

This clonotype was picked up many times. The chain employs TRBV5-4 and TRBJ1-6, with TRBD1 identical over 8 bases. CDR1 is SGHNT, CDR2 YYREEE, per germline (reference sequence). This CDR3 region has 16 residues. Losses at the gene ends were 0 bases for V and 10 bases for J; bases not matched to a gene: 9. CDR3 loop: CASSLDLGQGSSPLHF. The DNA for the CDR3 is TGTGCCAGCAGCTTGGACCTCGGACAGGGCAGCTCACCCCTCCACTTT.

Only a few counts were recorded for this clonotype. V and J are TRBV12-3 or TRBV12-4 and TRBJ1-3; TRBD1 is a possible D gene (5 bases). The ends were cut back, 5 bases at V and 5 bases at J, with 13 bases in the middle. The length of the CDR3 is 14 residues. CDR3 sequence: CASSPHDRRNTIYF. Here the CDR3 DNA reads TGTGCCAGCAGTCCCCATGACAGAAGAAACACCATATATTTT.

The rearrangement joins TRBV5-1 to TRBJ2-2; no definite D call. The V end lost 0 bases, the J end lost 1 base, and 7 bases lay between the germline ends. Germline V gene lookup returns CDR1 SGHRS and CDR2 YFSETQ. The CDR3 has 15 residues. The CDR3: CASSLGTENTGELFF. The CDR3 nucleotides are TGCGCCAGCAGCTTGGGCACAGAGAACACCGGGGAGCTGTTTTTT.

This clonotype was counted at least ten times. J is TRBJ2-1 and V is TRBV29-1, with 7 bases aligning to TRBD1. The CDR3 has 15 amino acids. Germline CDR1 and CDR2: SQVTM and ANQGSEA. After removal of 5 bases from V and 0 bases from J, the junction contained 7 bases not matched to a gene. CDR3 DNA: TGCAGCGTTCGCGGACAGGTATACTCCTACAATGAGCAGTTCTTC. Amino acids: CSVRGQVYSYNEQFF.

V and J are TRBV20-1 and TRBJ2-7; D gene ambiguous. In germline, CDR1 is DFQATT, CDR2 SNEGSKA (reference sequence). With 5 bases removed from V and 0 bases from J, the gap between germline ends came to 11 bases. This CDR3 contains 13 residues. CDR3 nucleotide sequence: TGCAGTGCTCTAGATCCCCCCTCCTACGAGCAGTACTTC. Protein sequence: CSALDPPSYEQYF.

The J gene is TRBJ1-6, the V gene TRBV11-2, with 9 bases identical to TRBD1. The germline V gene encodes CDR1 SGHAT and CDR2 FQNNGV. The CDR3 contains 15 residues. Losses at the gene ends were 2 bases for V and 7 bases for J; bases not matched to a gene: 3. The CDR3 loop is CASSLRTGGNSPLHF. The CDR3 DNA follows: TGTGCCAGCAGCTTAAGAACAGGGGGCAATTCACCCCTCCACTTT.

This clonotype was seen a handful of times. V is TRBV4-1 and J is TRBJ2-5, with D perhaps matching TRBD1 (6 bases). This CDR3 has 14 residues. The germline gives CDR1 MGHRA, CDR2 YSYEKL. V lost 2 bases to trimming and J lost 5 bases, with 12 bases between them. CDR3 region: CASSQTGTSETQYF. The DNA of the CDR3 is TGCGCCAGCAGCCAAACCGGGACATCGGAGACCCAGTACTTC.

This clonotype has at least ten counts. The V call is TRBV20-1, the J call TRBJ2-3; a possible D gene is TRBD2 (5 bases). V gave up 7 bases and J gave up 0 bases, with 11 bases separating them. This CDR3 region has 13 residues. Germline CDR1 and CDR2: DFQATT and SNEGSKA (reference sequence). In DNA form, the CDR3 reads TGCAGTGGAGCGGTGCCTAGCACAGATACGCAGTATTTT. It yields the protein CSGAVPSTDTQYF.